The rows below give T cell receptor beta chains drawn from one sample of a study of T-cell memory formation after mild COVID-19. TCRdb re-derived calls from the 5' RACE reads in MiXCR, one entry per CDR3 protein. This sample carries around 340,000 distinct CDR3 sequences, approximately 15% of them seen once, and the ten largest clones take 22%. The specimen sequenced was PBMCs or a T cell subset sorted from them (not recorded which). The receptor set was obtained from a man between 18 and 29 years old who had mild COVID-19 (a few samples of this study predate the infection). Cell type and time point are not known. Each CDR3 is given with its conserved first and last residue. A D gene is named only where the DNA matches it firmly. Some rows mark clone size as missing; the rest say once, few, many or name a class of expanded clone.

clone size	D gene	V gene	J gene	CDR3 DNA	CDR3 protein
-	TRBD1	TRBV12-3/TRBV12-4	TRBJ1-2	TGTGCCAGCAGTCTAGGGGGGGACAGGGAAAGTGGCTACACCTTC	CASSLGGDRESGYTF
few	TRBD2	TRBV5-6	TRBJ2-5	TGTGCCAGCAGCTACCTAGCGGGGGGAAGCCAAGAGACCCAGTACTTC	CASSYLAGGSQETQYF
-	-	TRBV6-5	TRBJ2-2	TGTGCCAGCAGCACAAACTCGGCTGCCCGGGAGCTGTTTTTT	CASSTNSAARELFF
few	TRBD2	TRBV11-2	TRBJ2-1	TGTGCCAGCAACCCGAGAGGGGGACTCGCGGGGGGGAGGAATGAGCAGTTCTTC	CASNPRGGLAGGRNEQFF
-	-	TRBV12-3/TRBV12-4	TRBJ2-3	TGTGCCAGCAGTTCCTCCAGGGCCGCAGATACGCAGTATTTT	CASSSSRAADTQYF
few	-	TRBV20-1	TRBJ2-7	TGCAGTGCTAGAGATTATCTCGGAGAGTACGAGCAGTACTTC	CSARDYLGEYEQYF
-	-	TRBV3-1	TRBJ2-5	TGTGCCAGCAGCCAGCAGTCGGGCCCCCAAGAGACCCAGTACTTC	CASSQQSGPQETQYF
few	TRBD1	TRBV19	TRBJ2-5	TGTGCCAGTAGGATCACAGGGGGCCAAGAGACCCAGTACTTC	CASRITGGQETQYF
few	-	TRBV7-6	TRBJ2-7	TGTGCCAGCAGCTTACGGCATACCGAGCAGTACTTC	CASSLRHTEQYF
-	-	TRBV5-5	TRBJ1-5	TGTGCCAGCAGCCCGTCCGGACAGTCCACCCCTATCAATCAGCCCCAGCATTTT	CASSPSGQSTPINQPQHF
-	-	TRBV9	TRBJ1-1	TGTGCCAGCAGCGCAGGGGACCCCAACACTGAAGCTTTCTTT	CASSAGDPNTEAFF
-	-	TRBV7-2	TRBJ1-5	TGTGCCAGCAGCCGAGACAATCAGCCCCAGCATTTT	CASSRDNQPQHF
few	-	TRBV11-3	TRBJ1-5	TGTGCCAGCAGCTTAGAGTACGGGGTTGGCAATCAGCCCCAGCATTTT	CASSLEYGVGNQPQHF
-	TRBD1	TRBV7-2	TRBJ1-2	TGTGCCAGCAGCGCTTGGGTCCAGGGGGCCGACTATGGCTACACCTTC	CASSAWVQGADYGYTF
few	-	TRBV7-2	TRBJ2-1	TGTGCCAGCAGCTCTCGGACACCAAATGAGCAGTTCTTC	CASSSRTPNEQFF
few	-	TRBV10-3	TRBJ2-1	TGTGCCATCAGACCAGGAACGTTAGATGAGCAGTTCTTC	CAIRPGTLDEQFF
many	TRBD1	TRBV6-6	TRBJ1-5	TGTGCCAGCAGCCGCGGGACAGGGCGTCGGGGGCAGCCCCAGCATTTT	CASSRGTGRRGQPQHF
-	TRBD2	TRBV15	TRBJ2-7	TGTGCCACCAGCAGAGATCCTAGCGGCTCCTACGAGCAGTACTTC	CATSRDPSGSYEQYF
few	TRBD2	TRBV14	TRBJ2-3	TGTGCCAGCAGCCAACCCGGACTAGCGGCAGATACGCAGTATTTT	CASSQPGLAADTQYF
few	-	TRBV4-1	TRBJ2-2	TGCGCCAGCAGCCAAGAGGGGCGAACCGGGGAGCTGTTTTTT	CASSQEGRTGELFF
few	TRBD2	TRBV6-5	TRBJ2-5	TGTGCCAGCAGTTACAAACTAGCGGGGCTGAGACAGACCCAGTACTTC	CASSYKLAGLRQTQYF
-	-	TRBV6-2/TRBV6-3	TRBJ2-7	TGTGCCAGCAGTTACTCGATAGGCTACGAGCAGTACTTC	CASSYSIGYEQYF
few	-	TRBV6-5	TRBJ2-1	TGTGCCAGCAGCGACGGGTCTGAGCAGTTCTTC	CASSDGSEQFF
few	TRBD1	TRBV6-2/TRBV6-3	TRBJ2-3	TGTGCCAGCAGTTACCCTGGGACAGGGGAGCAGTATTTT	CASSYPGTGEQYF
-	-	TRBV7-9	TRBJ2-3	TGTGCCAGCAGCCCCTTGTTGGTAGGCACAGATACGCAGTATTTT	CASSPLLVGTDTQYF
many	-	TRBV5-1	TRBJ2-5	TGCGCCAGCCAGGAGGGGGGGATGAAGACCCAGTACTTC	CASQEGGMKTQYF
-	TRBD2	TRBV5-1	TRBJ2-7	TGCGCCAGCAGCTCCCGACTAGCGGACAACGAGCAGTACTTC	CASSSRLADNEQYF
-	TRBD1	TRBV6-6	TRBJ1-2	TGTGCCAGCAGTTACACCGTCGGGACAGGTGGGAACTATGGCTACACCTTC	CASSYTVGTGGNYGYTF
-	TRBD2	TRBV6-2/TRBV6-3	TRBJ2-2	TGTGCCAGCAGTTACGGAGCGGGGGGCTGGACCGGGGAGCTGTTTTTT	CASSYGAGGWTGELFF
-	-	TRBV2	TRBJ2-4	TGTGCCAGCAGGGCTACTAGAGGGGGATGGGACATTCAGTACTTC	CASRATRGGWDIQYF
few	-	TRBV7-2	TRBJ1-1	TGTGCCAGCAGGCCCGCAGGGTTGGCCACTGAAGCTTTCTTT	CASRPAGLATEAFF
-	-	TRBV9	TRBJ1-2	TGTGCCAGCAGCGCGTTCTATGGCTACACCTTC	CASSAFYGYTF
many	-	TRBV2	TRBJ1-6	TGTGCCAGCAGTGAAAACGGCTCCTATTCACCCCTCCACTTT	CASSENGSYSPLHF
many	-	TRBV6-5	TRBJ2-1	TGTGCCAGCAGTTACAGGGGGAACTCCTACAATGAGCAGTTCTTC	CASSYRGNSYNEQFF
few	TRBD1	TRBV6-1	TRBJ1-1	TGTGCCAGCAGCTTTTACGGGGACAGGAAAATGAACACTGAAGCTTTCTTT	CASSFYGDRKMNTEAFF
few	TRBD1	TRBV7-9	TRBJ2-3	TGTGCCAGCAGCTTACCCCCCCAGGGGGCGGTAGATACGCAGTATTTT	CASSLPPQGAVDTQYF
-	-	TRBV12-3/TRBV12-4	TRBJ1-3	TGTGCCAGCAGTTCTGCTCCAGGGACTGGAAACACCATATATTTT	CASSSAPGTGNTIYF
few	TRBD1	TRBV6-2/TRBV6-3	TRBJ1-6	TGTGCCAGCAGACATAGACAGGGTCCCGGCTCACCCCTCCACTTT	CASRHRQGPGSPLHF
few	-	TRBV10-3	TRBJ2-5	TGTGCCATCAGACGGGGAACGGGGGAGACCCAGTACTTC	CAIRRGTGETQYF
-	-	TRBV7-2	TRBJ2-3	TGTGCCAGCAGCCCATATGAAGGCGGGCGGTCCGTCACAGATACGCAGTATTTT	CASSPYEGGRSVTDTQYF
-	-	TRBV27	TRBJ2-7	TGTGCCAGCAAAAGAGAAGCGGACCCCTACGAGCAGTACTTC	CASKREADPYEQYF
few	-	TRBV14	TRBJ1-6	TGTGCCAGCAGCCGGGCAGCCTCTAAATATTCACCCCTCCACTTT	CASSRAASKYSPLHF
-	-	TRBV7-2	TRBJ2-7	TGTGCCAGCAGCTTGGAATCTTGGCCGTCCTACGAGCAGTACTTC	CASSLESWPSYEQYF
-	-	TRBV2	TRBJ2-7	TGTGCCAGCAGTGAAAGCGCCCCCCGCTTCTACGAGCAGTACTTC	CASSESAPRFYEQYF
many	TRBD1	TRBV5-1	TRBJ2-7	TGCGCCAGCAGCTCTCCGGGACAGGGGGCGCGCCGGCAGTACTTC	CASSSPGQGARRQYF
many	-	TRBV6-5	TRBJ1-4	TGTGCCAGCAGTTACCGCGGGGAGGAAGAAAAACTGTTTTTT	CASSYRGEEEKLFF
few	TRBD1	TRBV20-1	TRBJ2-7	TGCAGTGCTTACGCCGGGACAGCCTACGAGCAGTACTTC	CSAYAGTAYEQYF
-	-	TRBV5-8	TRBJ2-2	TGTGCCAGCAGGGGCAGGGGGGAGCTGTTTTTT	CASRGRGELFF
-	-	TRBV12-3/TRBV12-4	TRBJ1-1	TGTGCCAGCAGTTTCGCGGGGAATGAAGCTTTCTTT	CASSFAGNEAFF
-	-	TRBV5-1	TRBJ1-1	TGCGCCAGCAGCTTGTCGCGGGGGCGAGCTCCCACTGAAGCTTTCTTT	CASSLSRGRAPTEAFF